A single sample gave rise to the 8 T cell receptor beta chains below, sequenced in a study of blood T cell repertoires in COVID-19 (dated by TCRdb to about 2020). The library came from the immunoSEQ multiplex PCR assay. This immuneACCESS table, as held by TCRdb, lists in-frame sequences with V and J called but not all clones. Of the missing ones, under half trace to an unresolved V gene in checked studies; the others have no known cause. A total of 95,000 to 100,000 clones appear in this sample, around 85% of them only once. The leading ten clones occupy approximately 2% of the sample. The sample taken for sequencing was peripheral blood. These receptors were collected from a woman in her seventies with active or convalescent COVID-19.

This clone was found a few times. V usage is TRBV30 and J usage is TRBJ1-1; TRBD1 might be the D (6 bases). CDR1 and CDR2 from the germline V gene are GTSNPN and SVGIG (reference sequence). The CDR3 spans 15 residues. Trimming left V 0 bases short and J 1 base short, with 12 bases between. CDR3 amino acids: CAWSVHRVGNTEAFF. DNA for the CDR3: TGTGCCTGGAGTGTACACAGGGTAGGGAACACTGAAGCTTTCTTT.

This clone has only one observation. The chain couples TRBV6-1 to TRBJ2-3; a weak D match, TRBD2 (5 bases). The germline gives CDR1 MNHNS, CDR2 SASEGT. This CDR3 is built from 14 residues. The V end was cut by 7 bases, the J end by 0 bases, with 11 bases between. This CDR3 is CASTERPSTDTQYF. The DNA for the CDR3 is TGTGCCAGCACCGAGCGGCCTAGCACAGATACGCAGTATTTT.

The chain recombines TRBV18 with TRBJ2-7; D not certain. Germline loops: CDR1 KGHSH, CDR2 LQKENI. The V end lost 3 bases, the J end lost 2 bases, and 17 bases lay between the germline ends. The CDR3 is 16 residues long. The CDR3 DNA is TGTGCCAGCTCACCGAATGCGGTGTCTTGGCCCTACGAGCAGTACTTC. Translated: CASSPNAVSWPYEQYF.

The chain links TRBV28 to TRBJ1-3, with 7 nucleotides matching TRBD1. The CDR3 covers 20 residues. The V and J ends lost 1 base and 1 base, in that order; junction bases with no gene match: 16. Germline V gene lookup returns CDR1 MDHEN and CDR2 SYDVKM. In DNA, the CDR3 is TGTGCCAGCAGTTTATTTAGGGGGCCTGATACGTGGTTATCTGGAAACACCATATATTTT. Encoded protein: CASSLFRGPDTWLSGNTIYF.

The chain uses TRBV24-1 and TRBJ2-7; 8 bases match TRBD1. J gave up 3 bases and V 5 bases, and 8 bases lay outside the gene matches. The CDR3 is made up of 15 amino acids. CDR1 is KGHDR, CDR2 SFDVKD, per germline. Here the CDR3 DNA reads TGTGCCACCAGTGCCTCCGGGACAGGACTCTACGAGCAGTACTTC. Protein sequence: CATSASGTGLYEQYF.

J is TRBJ1-1 and V is TRBV9; TRBD1 agrees at 10 bases. This CDR3 spans 15 amino acids. Losses at the gene ends were 4 bases for V and 3 bases for J; bases not matched to a gene: 6. Germline loops: CDR1 SGDLS, CDR2 YYNGEE. The CDR3 DNA is TGTGCCAGCAGCACTCGACAGGGGGCGTACACTGAAGCTTTCTTT. It is translated as CASSTRQGAYTEAFF. The whole variable domain, filled in from reference TRBV9 and TRBJ1-1, reads DSGVTQTPKHLITATGQRVTLRCSPRSGDLSVYWYQQSLDQGLQFLIQYYNGEERAKGNILERFSAQQFPDLHSELNLSSLELGDSALYFCASSTRQGAYTEAFFGQGTRLTVV.

The chain employs TRBV5-1 and TRBJ2-1; TRBD2 agrees at 7 bases. After removal of 0 bases from V and 1 base from J, the junction contained 4 bases not matched to a gene. Germline values: CDR1 SGHRS, CDR2 YFSETQ. This CDR3 has 16 amino acids. The CDR3 sequence: CASSLGLADSYNEQFF. In DNA, the CDR3 is TGCGCCAGCAGCTTGGGGCTAGCGGATTCCTACAATGAGCAGTTCTTC.

V gene TRBV28 combines with J gene TRBJ2-7; 8 positions match TRBD1. Germline CDR1 is MDHEN and CDR2 is SYDVKM. With V trimmed by 4 bases and J by 1 base, 3 bases remained unmatched. The CDR3 has 14 amino acids. The CDR3 loop is CASSSGQASYEQYF. DNA for the CDR3: TGTGCCAGCAGTTCGGGACAGGCATCCTACGAGCAGTACTTC.